What follows is one T cell receptor (beta chain) and its context. The CDR3 is 14 amino acids. CDR1 MNHEY and CDR2 SMNVEV come from the germline V gene (reference sequence). V dropped 2 bases and J dropped 5 bases, with 10 bases sitting between them. TCRdb's copy holds only in-frame clones and misses some; the assay was immunoSEQ multiplex PCR. The sample has approximately 160,000 clones; about 80% are singletons. The data stem from a study of blood T cell repertoires in COVID-19. The chain recombines TRBV27 with TRBJ1-5, with D perhaps matching TRBD1 (5 bases). The receptor was isolated from a man aged 50 or older who had recovered from COVID-19. Sequencing input: PBMCs or T cells enriched from blood (not recorded which). CDR3: CASSLGAGHQPQHF. The CDR3 nucleotides read TGTGCCAGCAGTTTAGGGGCAGGACATCAGCCCCAGCATTTT.